This T cell receptor (beta chain) is drawn from a study of blood T cell repertoires in COVID-19. Study-wide background: There were acute and convalescent COVID-19 samples, and they came from the United States, Italy and Spain.

CDR1 and CDR2 from the germline V gene are SNHLY and FYNNEI. This CDR3 region has 15 residues. Trimming took off 6 bases at V and 1 base at J, with 15 bases between the two ends. Per the authors' pipeline: How many nucleated cells were present was estimated from reference gene primer amplification. Here immunoSEQ multiplex PCR was the method, and the copy in TCRdb shows in-frame clones only, minus some. The DNA gave D and trimming, while V, J and clone size come from that table. The sample carries 350,000 to 500,000 clones, approximately 90% recorded once. Seattle patients were enrolled during active infection and followed longitudinally.

This chain connects TRBV2 to TRBJ1-1; no clear D. Sequencing was carried out using peripheral blood. The receptor's source is a man between 18 and 35 years old with COVID-19, enrolled during active disease. The CDR3 DNA is TGTGCCAGCAGGACGATCGTGGGCACGAACACTGAAGCTTTCTTT. This gives the protein CASRTIVGTNTEAFF.